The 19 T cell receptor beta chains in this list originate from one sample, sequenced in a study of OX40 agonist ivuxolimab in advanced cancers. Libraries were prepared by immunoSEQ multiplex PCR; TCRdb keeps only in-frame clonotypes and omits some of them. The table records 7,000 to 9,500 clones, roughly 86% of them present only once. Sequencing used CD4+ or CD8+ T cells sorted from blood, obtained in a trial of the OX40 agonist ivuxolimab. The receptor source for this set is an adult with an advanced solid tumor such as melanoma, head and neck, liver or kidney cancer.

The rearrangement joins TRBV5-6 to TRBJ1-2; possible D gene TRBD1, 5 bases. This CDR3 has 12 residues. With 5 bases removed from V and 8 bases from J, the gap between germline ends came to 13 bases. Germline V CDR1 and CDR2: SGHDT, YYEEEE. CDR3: CASSLGQGGYTF. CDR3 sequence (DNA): TGTGCCAGCAGTCTTGGGCAGGGAGGCTACACCTTC.

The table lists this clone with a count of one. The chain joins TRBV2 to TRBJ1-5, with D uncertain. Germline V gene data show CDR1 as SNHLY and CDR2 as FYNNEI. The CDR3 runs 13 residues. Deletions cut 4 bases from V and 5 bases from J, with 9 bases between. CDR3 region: CASSGTDYQPQHF. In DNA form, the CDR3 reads TGTGCCAGCAGTGGGACGGATTATCAGCCCCAGCATTTT. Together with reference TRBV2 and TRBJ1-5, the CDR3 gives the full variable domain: EPEVTQTPSHQVTQMGQEVILRCVPISNHLYFYWYRQILGQKVEFLVSFYNNEISEKSEIFDDQFSVERPDGSNFTLKIRSTKLEDSAMYFCASSGTDYQPQHFGDGTRLSIL.

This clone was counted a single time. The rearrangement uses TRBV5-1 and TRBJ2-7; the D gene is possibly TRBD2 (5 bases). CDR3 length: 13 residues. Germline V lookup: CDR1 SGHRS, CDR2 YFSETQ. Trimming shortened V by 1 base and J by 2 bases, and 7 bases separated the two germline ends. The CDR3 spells CASSLRRTYEQYF. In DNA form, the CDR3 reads TGCGCCAGCAGCTTGCGGAGGACCTACGAGCAGTACTTC. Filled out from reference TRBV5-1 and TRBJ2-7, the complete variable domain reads KAGVTQTPRYLIKTRGQQVTLSCSPISGHRSVSWYQQTPGQGLQFLFEYFSETQRNKGNFPGRFSGRQFSNSRSEMNVSTLELGDSALYLCASSLRRTYEQYFGPGTRLTVT.

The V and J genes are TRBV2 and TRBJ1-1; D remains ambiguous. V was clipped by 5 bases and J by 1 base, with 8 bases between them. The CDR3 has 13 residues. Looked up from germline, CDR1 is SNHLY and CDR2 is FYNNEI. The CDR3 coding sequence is TGTGCCAGCAGTATCGGGCCGAACACTGAAGCTTTCTTT. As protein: CASSIGPNTEAFF.

The CDR3 nucleotides are TGTGCCACGGCACCGGGACAGGCAACAACCTCTGGAAACACCATATATTTT. Its translation: CATAPGQATTSGNTIYF. The chain recombines TRBV10-3 with TRBJ1-3; 8 bases match TRBD1. Unmatched junction bases numbered 14, after V lost 10 bases and J lost 0 bases. Per the germline V gene, CDR1 is ENHRY and CDR2 is SYGVKD. The CDR3 loop spans 17 amino acids.

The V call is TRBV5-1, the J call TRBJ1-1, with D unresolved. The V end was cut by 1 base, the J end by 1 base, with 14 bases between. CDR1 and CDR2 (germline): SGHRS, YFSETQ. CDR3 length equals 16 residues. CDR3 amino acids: CASSLMAGRPNTEAFF. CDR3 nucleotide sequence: TGCGCCAGCAGCTTGATGGCCGGCAGACCGAACACTGAAGCTTTCTTT.

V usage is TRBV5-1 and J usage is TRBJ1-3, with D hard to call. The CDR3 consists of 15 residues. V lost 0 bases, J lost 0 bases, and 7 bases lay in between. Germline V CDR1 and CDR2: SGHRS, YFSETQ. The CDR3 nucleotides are TGCGCCAGCAGCTTGGACAGTACCTCTGGAAACACCATATATTTT. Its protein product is CASSLDSTSGNTIYF. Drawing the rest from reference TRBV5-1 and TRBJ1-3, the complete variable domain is KAGVTQTPRYLIKTRGQQVTLSCSPISGHRSVSWYQQTPGQGLQFLFEYFSETQRNKGNFPGRFSGRQFSNSRSEMNVSTLELGDSALYLCASSLDSTSGNTIYFGEGSWLTVV.

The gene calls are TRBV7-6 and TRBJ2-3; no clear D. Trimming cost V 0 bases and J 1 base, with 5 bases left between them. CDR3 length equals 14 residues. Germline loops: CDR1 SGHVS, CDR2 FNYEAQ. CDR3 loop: CASSLATGTDTQYF. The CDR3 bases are TGTGCCAGCAGCTTAGCGACTGGCACAGATACGCAGTATTTT.

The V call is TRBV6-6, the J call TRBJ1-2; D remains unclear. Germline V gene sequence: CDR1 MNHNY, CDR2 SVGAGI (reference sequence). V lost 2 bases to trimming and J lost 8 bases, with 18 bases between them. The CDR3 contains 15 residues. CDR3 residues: CASSYLPQKVAGYTF. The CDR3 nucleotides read TGTGCCAGCAGTTACCTTCCTCAAAAGGTCGCGGGCTACACCTTC.

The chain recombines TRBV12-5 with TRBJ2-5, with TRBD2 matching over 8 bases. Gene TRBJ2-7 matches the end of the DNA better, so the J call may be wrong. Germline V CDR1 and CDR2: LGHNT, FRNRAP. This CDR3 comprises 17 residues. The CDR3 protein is CASGLAEVRLAHYEQYF. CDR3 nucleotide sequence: TGTGCTAGTGGTTTGGCTGAAGTCCGACTAGCGCACTACGAGCAGTACTTC.

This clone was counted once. The DNA for the CDR3 is TGTGCCAGCGGGACCGGGCGAATTAGTGTCGGACCCGAGACCCAGTACTTC. It encodes CASGTGRISVGPETQYF. The rearrangement links TRBV9 to TRBJ2-5; TRBD1 or TRBD2 may be the D gene (5 bases each). V lost 7 bases and J lost 5, with 27 bases in between. Germline V CDR1 and CDR2: SGDLS, YYNGEE. The CDR3 loop spans 17 amino acids.

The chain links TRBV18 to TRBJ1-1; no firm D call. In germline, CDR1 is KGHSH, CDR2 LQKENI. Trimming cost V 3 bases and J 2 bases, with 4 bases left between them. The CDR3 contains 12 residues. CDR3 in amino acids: CASSPKNTEAFF. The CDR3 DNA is TGTGCCAGCTCACCTAAAAACACTGAAGCTTTCTTT.

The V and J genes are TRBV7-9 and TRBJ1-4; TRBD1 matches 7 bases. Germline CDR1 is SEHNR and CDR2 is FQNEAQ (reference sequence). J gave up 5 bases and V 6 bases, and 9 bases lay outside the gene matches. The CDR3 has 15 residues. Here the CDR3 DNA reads TGTGCCAGCAGTCCAAGCGGGACAGACAATGAAAAACTGTTTTTT. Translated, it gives CASSPSGTDNEKLFF.

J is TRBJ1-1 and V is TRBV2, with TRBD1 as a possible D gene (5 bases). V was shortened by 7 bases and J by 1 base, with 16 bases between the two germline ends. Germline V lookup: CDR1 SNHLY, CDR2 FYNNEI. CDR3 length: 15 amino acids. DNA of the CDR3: TGTGCCAGCACAAGTTCGAGTGGGGCGAACACTGAAGCTTTCTTT. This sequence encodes CASTSSSGANTEAFF.

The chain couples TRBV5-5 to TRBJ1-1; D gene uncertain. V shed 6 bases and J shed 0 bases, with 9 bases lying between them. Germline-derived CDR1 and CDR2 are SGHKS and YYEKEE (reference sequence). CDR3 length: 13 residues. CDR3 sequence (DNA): TGTGCCAGCAAAACGACAATGAACACTGAAGCTTTCTTT. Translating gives CASKTTMNTEAFF.

Here the CDR3 reads CASSQDPGQLYGYTF. DNA of the CDR3: TGCGCCAGCAGCCAAGATCCGGGGCAGCTATATGGCTACACCTTC. The rearrangement joins TRBV4-1 to TRBJ1-2; possibly TRBD1 for D (5 bases). There are 15 residues in the CDR3. Germline lookup yields CDR1 MGHRA and CDR2 YSYEKL. V gave up 0 bases and J gave up 5 bases, with 13 bases separating them.

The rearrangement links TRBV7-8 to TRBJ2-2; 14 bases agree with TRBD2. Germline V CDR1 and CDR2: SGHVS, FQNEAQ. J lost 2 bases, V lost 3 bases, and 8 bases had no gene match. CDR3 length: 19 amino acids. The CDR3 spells CASSFGGLAGALNTGELFF. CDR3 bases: TGTGCCAGCAGCTTTGGGGGACTAGCGGGGGCCCTAAACACCGGGGAGCTGTTTTTT.

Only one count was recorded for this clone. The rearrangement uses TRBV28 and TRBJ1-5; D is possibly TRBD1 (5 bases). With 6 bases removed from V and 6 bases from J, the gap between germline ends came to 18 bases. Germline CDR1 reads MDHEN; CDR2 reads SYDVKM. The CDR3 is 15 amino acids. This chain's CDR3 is CASSLWAGSVQPQHF. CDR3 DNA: TGTGCCAGCAGCCTTTGGGCAGGGAGCGTTCAGCCCCAGCATTTT.

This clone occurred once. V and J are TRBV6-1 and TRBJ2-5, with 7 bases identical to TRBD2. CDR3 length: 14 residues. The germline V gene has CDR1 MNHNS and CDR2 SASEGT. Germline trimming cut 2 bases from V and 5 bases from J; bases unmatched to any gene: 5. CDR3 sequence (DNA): TGTGCCAGCAGTGAACAGCGGGGCCGGGAGACCCAGTACTTC. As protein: CASSEQRGRETQYF.